What follows describes a single TCR beta chain. Its antigen specificity is not known. No base quality information exists; no much larger clone differs at one position. This entry belongs to a study of cytotoxic CD8 clonotypes in ibrutinib-treated CLL (TCRdb year 2021). For context, the study as a whole: The cohort included around 15 treatment-naive and fewer than 12 relapsed/refractory patients; 17 to 18 were IGHV unmutated. Every sample from remission and from progressive disease was obtained while the patients were still on ibrutinib. Partial responses were observed in some 24 patients and complete responses in 2; after a median follow-up of around 68 months, remission was maintained in 14 patients and progression was observed in about twelve. On average, each sample yielded 255,043 productive templates and around 98,000 productive rearrangements. Cryopreserved peripheral blood mononuclear cells were obtained prior to treatment, at the time of response, and at either disease progression or sustained remission. Response samples were taken after a median of approximately 12 months on treatment, ranging from about 6 to 40 months. Longitudinal samples were obtainable from about 30% of the roughly 90 participants in the trial.

The CDR3 runs 14 residues from the cysteine to the phenylalanine. Solely the CDR3 DNA is kept, with 42 bases framed from the first base. Trimmed from V: 5 bases; trimmed from J: 1 base; junction bases lacking a gene match: 4. CDR1 and CDR2, per the germline V gene, are SNHLY and FYNNEI. The full study reports these points: Public clonotypes were rare and either shrank or stayed stable during treatment, and the rise in clonality at ibrutinib response reflected expansion of private clonotypes. Sampling times were not matched between patients in sustained remission and patients whose disease was progressing, and lymph node repertoires were not examined. An increase in clonality was observed at ibrutinib response, with clonality remaining stable during sustained remission and falling back toward baseline at progression. Baseline clonality was found to be higher than that of age-matched healthy donors and was strongly correlated with circulating CD8+ T-cell counts.

The label giving this sample's time point can be read as: 24 months on ibrutinib. For TCR beta library preparation, roughly 2.2 micrograms of genomic DNA were isolated from cryopreserved PBMCs. Longitudinal blood samples from CLL patients on ibrutinib monotherapy underwent high-throughput TCR beta sequencing. Patients were enrolled in a phase 2 open-label single-center ibrutinib monotherapy trial. A MiSeq instrument was used for deep resolution sequencing, which targeted depths ranging from 1 in 1 million up to 1 in 200,000 T cells, with coverage averaging 10x for each clonotype. The immunoSEQ hsTCRB Kit was used to generate TCR beta libraries. Turning to the authors' computational methods: Data were analyzed with ImmunoSEQ Data Assistant and ImmunoSEQ Analyzer, with V, D and J genes assigned per IMGT definitions. Clonality, which ranges from 0 to 1, was calculated as one minus the normalized Shannon entropy of productive rearrangement frequencies. Only overrepresented clonotypes making up at least 0.05% of each patient's repertoire were included in the public clonotype analysis. About twelve repertoires from age-matched healthy donors, obtained from immuneACCESS, served as clonality controls. Held by TCRdb, this immuneACCESS table contains in-frame sequences only and omits some clones. Under half of the omission traces to an unresolved V gene where checked; the cause of the rest is unknown. V, J and clone size reflect that table, while D and trimming were determined from the DNA. Recorded for this sample are 100,000 to 150,000 clones; around 85% of them occurred a single time. The ten biggest clones cover roughly 2% of the sample.

This TCR was recovered from a human donor with chronic lymphocytic leukemia. The sample consisted of PBMCs, taken after 24 months of ibrutinib treatment. The chain employs TRBV2 and TRBJ1-1, with TRBD1 matching 7 junction bases. The DNA is TGTGCCAGCAGTAGGGACAGAGGGAACACTGAAGCTTTCTTT. It translates as CASSRDRGNTEAFF.